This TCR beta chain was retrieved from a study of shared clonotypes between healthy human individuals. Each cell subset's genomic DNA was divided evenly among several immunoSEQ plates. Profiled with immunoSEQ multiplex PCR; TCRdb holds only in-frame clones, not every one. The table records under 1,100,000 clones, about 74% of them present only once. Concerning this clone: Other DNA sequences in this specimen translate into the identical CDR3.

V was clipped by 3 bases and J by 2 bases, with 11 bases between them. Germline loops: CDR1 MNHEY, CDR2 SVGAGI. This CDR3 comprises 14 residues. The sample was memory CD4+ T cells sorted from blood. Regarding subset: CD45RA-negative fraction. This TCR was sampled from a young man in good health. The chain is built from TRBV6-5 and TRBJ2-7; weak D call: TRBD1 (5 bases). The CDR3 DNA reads TGTGCCAGCAGTTATGCCAGGGCGACCTACGAGCAGTACTTC. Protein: CASSYARATYEQYF.